These 15 T cell receptor beta chains originate from one sample sequenced in a study of T cells in narcolepsy. The data were produced by immunoSEQ multiplex PCR, yet TCRdb's version contains in-frame clones alone and is incomplete. The sample lists around 30,000 clones, around four fifths occurring once. The sequenced sample consisted of CD45RA- memory CD4+ T cells from PBMCs. These receptors came from a human donor with narcolepsy.

The DNA of the CDR3 is TGTGCCAGCAGCTCGGTAGCGGGGTTTACAGATACGCAGTATTTT. As protein: CASSSVAGFTDTQYF. This chain links TRBV5-5 with TRBJ2-3; 8 bases map to TRBD2. Germline CDR1 is SGHKS and CDR2 is YYEKEE (reference sequence). This CDR3 is 15 amino acids long. The V segment lost 3 bases and the J segment 3 bases; nucleotides outside the gene matches: 6.

The chain links TRBV9 to TRBJ2-1; TRBD2 agrees at 15 bases. Trimming took 4 bases from V and 4 from J; bases not matched to a gene: 12. There are 19 residues in the CDR3. CDR1 and CDR2 (germline): SGDLS, YYNGEE. CDR3 sequence reads: CASSSAGTSGGRGYNEQFF. The CDR3 DNA follows: TGTGCCAGCAGCAGCGCCGGGACTAGCGGGGGGAGAGGTTACAATGAGCAGTTCTTC.

This sequence joins TRBV10-3 and TRBJ2-5; 12 bases are shared with TRBD1. In germline, CDR1 is ENHRY, CDR2 SYGVKD. With 8 bases clipped from V and 5 bases from J, the junction kept 9 bases outside the gene matches. The CDR3 covers 15 residues. DNA of the CDR3: TGTGCCATCTCCGGGACAGGGGGCGTCGGGGAGACCCAGTACTTC. It codes for CAISGTGGVGETQYF.

The rearrangement uses TRBV29-1 and TRBJ2-3; D gene unclear. CDR1 and CDR2 (germline): SQVTM, ANQGSEA. The CDR3 extends over 12 amino acids. Trimming stripped 7 bases from V and 3 bases from J, with 11 bases between. Here the CDR3 reads CSAEVGTDTQYF. The CDR3 DNA reads TGCAGCGCCGAGGTCGGGACAGATACGCAGTATTTT.

The V call is TRBV5-1, the J call TRBJ1-1; D gene ambiguous. Germline CDR1 reads SGHRS; CDR2 reads YFSETQ. The CDR3 runs to 12 residues. With 0 bases removed from V and 11 bases from J, the gap between germline ends came to 11 bases. The CDR3 bases are TGCGCCAGCAGCTTGGAAATGAGTAAGGCTTTCTTT. Protein product: CASSLEMSKAFF.

This chain's CDR3 is CASTQTGAEDTQYF. The CDR3 DNA follows: TGTGCCAGTACCCAAACAGGGGCGGAAGATACGCAGTATTTT. The rearrangement links TRBV19 to TRBJ2-3; TRBD1 matches at 7 bases. CDR1 LNHDA and CDR2 SQIVND come from the germline V gene (reference sequence). V gave up 7 bases and J gave up 5 bases; unmatched junction bases: 9. The CDR3 spans 14 residues.

The J gene is TRBJ1-2, the V gene TRBV5-6; 8 positions agree with TRBD1. The germline V gene has CDR1 SGHDT and CDR2 YYEEEE. After removal of 4 bases from V and 5 bases from J, the junction contained 10 bases not matched to a gene. This CDR3 comprises 15 residues. The chain's CDR3 is CASSAGQGSLYGYTF. CDR3 in DNA: TGTGCCAGCAGCGCCGGACAGGGTAGCCTTTATGGCTACACCTTC.

The J gene is TRBJ1-2, the V gene TRBV4-2; 12 positions match TRBD1. J lost 5 bases, V lost 1 base, and 11 bases had no gene match. The germline CDR1 and CDR2 sequences are LGHNA and YNFKEQ. The CDR3 covers 18 residues. This chain's CDR3 is CASSQVVGDRGLGYGYTF. CDR3 DNA sequence: TGTGCCAGCAGCCAAGTGGTCGGGGACAGGGGGCTGGGGTATGGCTACACCTTC.

The chain is built from TRBV7-2 and TRBJ2-5; D could derive from TRBD1 or TRBD2 (6 bases each). Germline CDR1 is SGHTA and CDR2 is FQGNSA. The CDR3 spans 15 residues. V gave up 8 bases and J gave up 2 bases, with 18 bases separating them. Here the CDR3 reads CASGRSGGGQETQYF. CDR3 sequence (DNA): TGTGCCAGCGGCCGTTCCGGGGGCGGTCAAGAGACCCAGTACTTC.

V is TRBV19 and J is TRBJ1-5; D not resolved. With 5 bases removed from V and 4 bases from J, the gap between germline ends came to 9 bases. CDR3 length: 13 amino acids. Per germline, CDR1 LNHDA and CDR2 SQIVND (reference sequence). CDR3 in amino acids: CASSVGRNQPQHF. The CDR3 bases are TGTGCCAGTAGTGTAGGTAGGAATCAGCCCCAGCATTTT.

V gene TRBV7-6 combines with J gene TRBJ2-1; 7 nucleotides line up with TRBD2. V dropped 5 bases and J dropped 2; count of bases not matched to a gene: 3. Germline V gives CDR1 SGHVS, CDR2 FNYEAQ. There are 14 residues in the CDR3. The CDR3 nucleotides read TGTGCCAGCAGCCCCCGGGGGGCCTACAATGAGCAGTTCTTC. As protein: CASSPRGAYNEQFF.

The rearrangement joins TRBV5-1 to TRBJ1-4; 9 nucleotides align to TRBD1. Germline trimming cut 3 bases from V and 8 bases from J; bases unmatched to any gene: 5. This CDR3 contains 14 residues. The germline V gene encodes CDR1 SGHRS and CDR2 YFSETQ. The CDR3 DNA reads TGCGCCAGCAGCTCGGACAGGGGATACGAAAAACTGTTTTTT. It translates to CASSSDRGYEKLFF. Full variable domain (missing parts from reference TRBV5-1 and TRBJ1-4): KAGVTQTPRYLIKTRGQQVTLSCSPISGHRSVSWYQQTPGQGLQFLFEYFSETQRNKGNFPGRFSGRQFSNSRSEMNVSTLELGDSALYLCASSSDRGYEKLFFGSGTQLSVL.

V gene TRBV5-1 combines with J gene TRBJ2-1, with 10 bases matching TRBD2. V shed 2 bases, J shed 10 bases, and the junction held 6 bases outside the gene matches. Germline CDR1 and CDR2: SGHRS and YFSETQ. The CDR3 is made up of 14 amino acids. This chain's CDR3 is CASSLAGGQGEQFF. The DNA of the CDR3 is TGCGCCAGCAGCTTAGCGGGGGGGCAAGGAGAGCAGTTCTTC.

The chain links TRBV7-2 to TRBJ2-7, with D possibly being TRBD2 (7 bases). The CDR3 is 16 residues long. V shed 1 base and J shed 6 bases, with 19 bases lying between them. Per germline, CDR1 SGHTA and CDR2 FQGNSA. The CDR3 coding sequence is TGTGCCAGCAGCTTAGTGAGTGGGGGGGCCGGAGGCGAGCAGTACTTC. Its protein is CASSLVSGGAGGEQYF.

V gene TRBV5-8 combines with J gene TRBJ2-3; 9 positions match TRBD2. V was clipped by 3 bases and J by 6 bases; unmatched bases: 8. Germline CDR1 SGHTS, CDR2 YDEGEE. CDR3 length equals 15 residues. The CDR3 region is CASSSNSGGPDTQYF. The CDR3 nucleotides are TGTGCCAGCAGCTCCAACAGCGGGGGGCCGGATACGCAGTATTTT.